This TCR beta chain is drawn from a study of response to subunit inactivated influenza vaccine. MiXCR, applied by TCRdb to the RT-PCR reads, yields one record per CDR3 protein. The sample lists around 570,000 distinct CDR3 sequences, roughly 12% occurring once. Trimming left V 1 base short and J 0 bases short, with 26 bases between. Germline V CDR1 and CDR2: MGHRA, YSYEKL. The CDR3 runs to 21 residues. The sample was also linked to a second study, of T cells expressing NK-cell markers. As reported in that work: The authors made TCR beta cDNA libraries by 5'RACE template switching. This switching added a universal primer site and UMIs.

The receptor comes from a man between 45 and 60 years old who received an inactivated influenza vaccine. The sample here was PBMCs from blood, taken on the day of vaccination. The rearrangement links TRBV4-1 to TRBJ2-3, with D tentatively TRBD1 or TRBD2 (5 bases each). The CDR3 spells CASSQVVVGTGGSPSTDTQYF. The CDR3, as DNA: TGCGCCAGCAGCCAAGTAGTGGTTGGTACAGGAGGCTCACCTAGCACAGATACGCAGTATTTT.